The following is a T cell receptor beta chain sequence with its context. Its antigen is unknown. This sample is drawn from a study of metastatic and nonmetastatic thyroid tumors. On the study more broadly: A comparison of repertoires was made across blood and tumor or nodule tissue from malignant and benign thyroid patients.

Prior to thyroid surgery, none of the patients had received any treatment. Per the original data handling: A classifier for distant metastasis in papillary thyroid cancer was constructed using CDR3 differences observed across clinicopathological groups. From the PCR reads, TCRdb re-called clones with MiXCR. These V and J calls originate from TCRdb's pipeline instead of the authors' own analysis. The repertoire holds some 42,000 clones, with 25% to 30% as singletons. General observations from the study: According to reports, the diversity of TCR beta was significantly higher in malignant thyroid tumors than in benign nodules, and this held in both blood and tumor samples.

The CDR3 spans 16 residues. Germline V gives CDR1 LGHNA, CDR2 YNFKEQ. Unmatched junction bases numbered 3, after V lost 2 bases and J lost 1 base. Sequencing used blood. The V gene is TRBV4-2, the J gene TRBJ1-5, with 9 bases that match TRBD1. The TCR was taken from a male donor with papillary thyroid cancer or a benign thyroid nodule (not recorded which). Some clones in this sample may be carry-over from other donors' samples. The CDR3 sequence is CASSQPTGGSNQPQHF. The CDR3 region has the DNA TGTGCCAGCAGCCAACCGACAGGGGGGAGCAATCAGCCCCAGCATTTT.